A single sample is the source of the 9 T cell receptor beta chains below, sequenced in a study of T cells in Graves' hyperthyroidism and ophthalmopathy. Researchers took RNA transcripts and amplified the TCR beta CDR3 regions from them. HTBI primers were the set used in a first-round RT-PCR of the TCR CDR3. TCRdb analysed the multiplex PCR reads with MiXCR anew, one entry per CDR3 protein. The sample gives roughly 580,000 distinct CDR3 sequences, approximately 15% of which show up once; less than 6% is in the top ten. The sequenced material came from blood. Source of these receptors: a woman aged 25-40 years with Graves' hyperthyroidism that later progressed to Graves' ophthalmopathy.

This clonotype was counted ten times or more. The chain joins TRBV7-9 to TRBJ2-7, with 7 bases matching TRBD1. Germline loops: CDR1 SEHNR, CDR2 FQNEAQ (reference sequence). The V and J ends lost 7 bases and 3 bases, in that order; junction bases with no gene match: 15. The CDR3 spans 16 residues. The CDR3 nucleotides are TGTGCCAGCACCGATGACAGGGAAGGACCTTACTACGAGCAGTACTTC. It specifies CASTDDREGPYYEQYF.

This clonotype has just a few counts. The chain is built from TRBV5-1 and TRBJ2-5, with 13 bases matching TRBD2. CDR1 and CDR2 from the germline V gene are SGHRS and YFSETQ. The CDR3 extends over 16 amino acids. V gave up 2 bases and J gave up 4 bases; unmatched junction bases: 5. The CDR3 nucleotides are TGCGCCAGCAGCTTTACTAGCGGGAGGGCCAGAGAGACCCAGTACTTC. Translation gives CASSFTSGRARETQYF. The variable domain in full, with the rest retrieved from reference TRBV5-1 and TRBJ2-5, is KAGVTQTPRYLIKTRGQQVTLSCSPISGHRSVSWYQQTPGQGLQFLFEYFSETQRNKGNFPGRFSGRQFSNSRSEMNVSTLELGDSALYLCASSFTSGRARETQYFGPGTRLLVL.

V usage is TRBV19 and J usage is TRBJ1-6; D might be TRBD1 (6 bases). This CDR3 spans 14 amino acids. The V gene's germline CDR1 is LNHDA and CDR2 SQIVND (reference sequence). The V end was cut by 4 bases, the J end by 10 bases, with 14 bases between. For the CDR3, the DNA is TGTGCCAGTAGTACTCAGGGGAAGAGATCACCCCTCCACTTT. Translating it yields CASSTQGKRSPLHF.

This clonotype showed up just a few times. This chain links TRBV5-1 with TRBJ2-1; TRBD2 is a possible D gene (5 bases). The CDR3 spans 14 residues. Per the germline V gene, CDR1 is SGHRS and CDR2 is YFSETQ. V was shortened by 2 bases and J by 4 bases, with 10 bases between the two germline ends. CDR3 in amino acids: CASSFGELYNEQFF. In nucleotides, the CDR3 is TGCGCCAGCAGCTTTGGGGAGCTGTACAATGAGCAGTTCTTC.

CDR3 nucleotides: TGTGCCAGCAGTTTGCAGGGGGTCAGGGGAAACACCATATATTTT. As protein: CASSLQGVRGNTIYF. The J gene is TRBJ1-3, the V gene TRBV28; 7 bases align to TRBD1. The CDR3 runs 15 residues. Germline assignment: CDR1 MDHEN and CDR2 SYDVKM. V shed 3 bases, J shed 4 bases, and the junction held 6 bases outside the gene matches.

The table lists this clonotype with many counts. The rearrangement uses TRBV27 and TRBJ2-4; 8 bases align to TRBD1. V was clipped by 6 bases and J by 6 bases; unmatched bases: 7. CDR1 and CDR2 (germline): MNHEY, SMNVEV (reference sequence). This CDR3 spans 14 amino acids. CDR3 in DNA: TGTGCCAGCAGACGGACAGGGTGGGGAAACATTCAGTACTTC. This sequence encodes CASRRTGWGNIQYF.

This clonotype was counted at least ten times. DNA of the CDR3: TGCGCCAGCAGTGAGTCAATAGTCAGGGGCAATGAGCAGTTCTTC. Translated, it gives CASSESIVRGNEQFF. The rearrangement joins TRBV10-1 to TRBJ2-1, with TRBD1 as a possible D gene (6 bases). There are 15 residues in the CDR3. V lost 0 bases and J lost 6, with 12 bases in between. Germline loops: CDR1 WNHNN, CDR2 SYGVQD (reference sequence).

This clonotype has at least ten counts. The chain combines TRBV12-5 with TRBJ1-1, with TRBD1 matching 9 bases. Germline-derived CDR1 and CDR2 are LGHNT and FRNRAP. CDR3 length equals 16 residues. V was pared by 2 bases and J by 4 bases, with 8 bases of the junction left unmatched. This CDR3 reads CASGLPSGQGRTEAFF. CDR3 DNA sequence: TGTGCTAGTGGTTTGCCCTCCGGACAGGGGCGCACTGAAGCTTTCTTT. The full variable domain, completed using reference TRBV12-5 and TRBJ1-1, is DARVTQTPRHKVTEMGQEVTMRCQPILGHNTVFWYRQTMMQGLELLAYFRNRAPLDDSGMPKDRFSAEMPDATLATLKIQPSEPRDSAVYFCASGLPSGQGRTEAFFGQGTRLTVV.

This clonotype was seen repeatedly, ten times or more. At one end the junction does not follow the germline gene, possibly because of a read error. The V and J genes are TRBV5-1 and TRBJ2-3, with D perhaps matching TRBD2 (6 bases). Germline CDR1 and CDR2: SGHRS and YFSETQ. The CDR3 covers 12 residues. CDR3 DNA: TGTGCCAGCAGTTTCGCGGGGGATACGCAGTATTTT. It is translated as CASSFAGDTQYF.